This T cell receptor (beta chain) was sequenced in a study of cytomegalovirus exposure and HLA in healthy donors. Study-level information: The same platform was used for the 110 or so validation repertoires as for the roughly 730 first-cohort repertoires, as reported in a later analysis.

The donors were part of the validation cohort of 100 to 150 subjects. That cohort was separate from the first cohort, which comprised about 670 subjects. The V gene's germline CDR1 is SGHNT and CDR2 YYREEE (reference sequence). This CDR3 is 14 amino acids long. Trimming shortened V by 0 bases and J by 5 bases, and 11 bases separated the two germline ends. As for this clone: The antigen is not known.

Sequencing used immunoSEQ multiplex PCR; TCRdb keeps in-frame clones, though not all of them. The data contain roughly 80,000 clones, roughly 91% of them singletons. Study-wide findings and caveats: The tendency of first-cohort TCR clusters to co-occur in the 120 or so validation repertoires was the finding of a later analysis.

The sequence came from a man aged 30 to 39 in good health and CMV-seronegative. Sample: PBMCs. This chain connects TRBV5-4 to TRBJ2-5, with D perhaps matching TRBD1 (5 bases). The CDR3 here is CASSLAGFRETQYF. In DNA form, the CDR3 reads TGTGCCAGCAGCTTGGCAGGGTTCCGGGAGACCCAGTACTTC. Combining the CDR3 with reference TRBV5-4 and TRBJ2-5 gives the whole variable domain ETGVTQSPTHLIKTRGQQVTLRCSSQSGHNTVSWYQQALGQGPQFIFQYYREEENGRGNFPPRFSGLQFPNYSSELNVNALELDDSALYLCASSLAGFRETQYFGPGTRLLVL.